The T cell receptor (beta chain) under discussion was sequenced for a study of blood T cells in healthy people across ages. Findings of the study overall: A roughly linear age-dependent decrease characterized TCR beta diversity per million T cells.

Then a second PCR, running roughly 7 to 11 cycles, was carried out with a sample-barcoded 5' primer and a J-beta primer mix. Sequencing yielded, for each sample, at least 2.5 million paired-end reads carrying CDR3. Each CDR3 protein is one row after TCRdb ran MiXCR on the 5' RACE reads. The profile shows under 2,000,000 distinct CDR3 sequences, about 50% of them singletons. CDR3 length: 13 amino acids. Trimming pared 7 bases from V and 7 bases from J, leaving 17 bases between. CDR1 SQVTM and CDR2 ANQGSEA come from the germline V gene. The study drew donors from healthy Caucasian individuals in Russia aged roughly 6 to 90. At least 5.5 micrograms of total RNA were extracted per sample. This clonotype was observed a few times. As yet, its antigen is unknown.

The sequenced sample was blood. The chain has TRBV29-1 and TRBJ2-1, with D perhaps TRBD2 (6 bases). This clonotype was obtained from a woman aged 40 to 49 in good health. CDR3: CSAPGVRTNEQFF. The CDR3 region has the DNA TGCAGCGCACCGGGGGTAAGGACGAATGAGCAGTTCTTC.